One T cell receptor beta chain is described in this entry. Per germline, CDR1 SGHTA and CDR2 FQGTGA. J gave up 6 bases and V 5 bases, and 9 bases lay outside the gene matches. There are 15 residues in the CDR3. This sample stems from a study of cytomegalovirus exposure and HLA in healthy donors. On the study more broadly: Earlier, roughly 120 million unique TCR beta sequences were recovered from approximately 180 million T cells by an analysis.

The PCR made use of 60 Vbeta and 13 Jbeta primers. Method: immunoSEQ multiplex PCR; TCRdb's copy keeps in-frame clones and lacks some. In the table there are about 180,000 clones, just under 80% of which are singletons. The specimen sequenced was PBMCs. This chain uses TRBV7-3 with TRBJ1-5, with 8 positions matching TRBD1. The TCR originated in a woman under 40 in good health and CMV-seronegative. CDR3 amino acids: CASSETGGAGQPQHF. CDR3 coding DNA: TGTGCCAGCAGCGAAACAGGGGGGGCTGGTCAGCCCCAGCATTTT.